The 25 T cell receptor beta chains listed next were all sequenced from one sample in a study of blood T cell repertoires in COVID-19 (dated by TCRdb to 2018 to 2020). To prepare the library, the immunoSEQ multiplex PCR assay was applied. TCRdb provides this immuneACCESS table in a form limited to in-frame rearrangements. Some clones are lacking; in checked studies, under half of them reflect an unresolved V gene, and why the rest are absent is not known. The sample yields about 83,000 clones; 86% were counted once. The ten largest account for under 8.5% of the sample. The sequenced sample consisted of peripheral blood. All receptors derive from a middle-aged man with active COVID-19.

The chain employs TRBV11-1 and TRBJ2-6; TRBD2 might be the D (5 bases). The CDR3 runs 17 residues. Germline CDR1 SGHAT, CDR2 FQDESV (reference sequence). V gave up 0 bases and J gave up 0 bases, with 9 bases separating them. The CDR3 spells CASSLAPGNSGANVLTF. CDR3 coding DNA: TGTGCCAGCAGCTTAGCGCCGGGGAACTCTGGGGCCAACGTCCTGACTTTC.

The CDR3 nucleotides are TGTGCCAGCAGCCAACAAGGACTAGCGGGGGGGGGCACAGATACGCAGTATTTT. Translating gives CASSQQGLAGGGTDTQYF. The chain combines TRBV4-2 with TRBJ2-3; TRBD2 matches at 15 bases. The V and J ends lost 2 bases and 1 base, in that order; junction bases with no gene match: 4. The CDR3 is made up of 18 amino acids. Germline values: CDR1 LGHNA, CDR2 YNFKEQ.

The V gene is TRBV30, the J gene TRBJ2-6; perhaps TRBD2 as D (6 bases). Between the trimmed V and J ends, which lost 1 base and 2 bases, there was a span of 6 bases. The CDR3 consists of 14 residues. In germline, CDR1 is GTSNPN, CDR2 SVGIG (reference sequence). CDR3 coding DNA: TGTGCCTGGAGTGGGGAGGCTGGGGCCAACGTCCTGACTTTC. Amino acid sequence: CAWSGEAGANVLTF. Drawing the rest from reference TRBV30 and TRBJ2-6, the complete variable domain is SQTIHQWPATLVQPVGSPLSLECTVEGTSNPNLYWYRQAAGRGLQLLFYSVGIGQISSEVPQNLSASRPQDRQFILSSKKLLLSDSGFYLCAWSGEAGANVLTFGAGSRLTVL.

This clone has just a few counts. The rearrangement joins TRBV5-1 to TRBJ1-3, with D possibly TRBD1 on 6 matching bases. The CDR3 runs 15 residues. The V gene lost 4 bases and the J gene lost 2 bases, with 13 bases spanning the gap. In germline, CDR1 is SGHRS, CDR2 YFSETQ. CDR3 DNA: TGCGCCAGCAGCGTGGCTACAGGGACTGGAAACACCATATATTTT. Translated: CASSVATGTGNTIYF.

The chain is built from TRBV30 and TRBJ2-3, with TRBD1 as a possible D gene (6 bases). CDR1 is GTSNPN, CDR2 SVGIG, per germline (reference sequence). The CDR3 has 14 residues. Trimming stripped 2 bases from V and 8 bases from J, with 17 bases between. The CDR3 DNA follows: TGTGCCTGGAGTCTTCCGACAGGCCGCGGTACGCAGTATTTT. It translates to CAWSLPTGRGTQYF. The variable domain in full, with the rest retrieved from reference TRBV30 and TRBJ2-3, is SQTIHQWPATLVQPVGSPLSLECTVEGTSNPNLYWYRQAAGRGLQLLFYSVGIGQISSEVPQNLSASRPQDRQFILSSKKLLLSDSGFYLCAWSLPTGRGTQYFGPGTRLTVL.

The chain uses TRBV28 and TRBJ1-2, with TRBD1 matching over 7 bases. This CDR3 has 14 residues. J was trimmed by 4 bases and V by 2 bases; bases with no gene match: 4. Germline assignment: CDR1 MDHEN and CDR2 SYDVKM. DNA of the CDR3: TGTGCCAGCAGTTTAACCGGGACAGCCTATGGCTACACCTTC. Protein: CASSLTGTAYGYTF.

In regard to this clone: A junction boundary mismatches the germline segment, possibly from a read error. The chain couples TRBV19 to TRBJ2-3; TRBD2 might be the D (5 bases). Germline V gene sequence: CDR1 LNHDA, CDR2 SQIVND (reference sequence). This CDR3 is 14 amino acids long. The CDR3 DNA reads as TGTGCCAGTAATATAGGACTTTCCACAGATACGCAGTATTTT. Amino acid sequence: CASNIGLSTDTQYF.

This chain joins TRBV7-9 and TRBJ1-1; weak D call: TRBD1 (6 bases). Trimming cost V 5 bases and J 10 bases, with 14 bases left between them. The germline V gene has CDR1 SEHNR and CDR2 FQNEAQ (reference sequence). This CDR3 is built from 12 residues. The CDR3 nucleotides read TGTGCCAGCAGCCGGGACACCTTTGGAGCTTTCTTT. It yields the protein CASSRDTFGAFF.

The chain recombines TRBV7-9 with TRBJ1-1, with a tentative D call TRBD1 (5 bases). The CDR3 consists of 17 residues. The V end was cut by 3 bases, the J end by 1 base, with 18 bases between. Germline V CDR1 and CDR2: SEHNR, FQNEAQ (reference sequence). CDR3 protein: CASSFGDSSPPNTEAFF. The CDR3 coding sequence is TGTGCCAGCAGCTTTGGTGACAGTTCGCCTCCGAACACTGAAGCTTTCTTT.

The gene calls are TRBV2 and TRBJ1-5; no definite D call. This CDR3 contains 13 residues. With 6 bases removed from V and 2 bases from J, the gap between germline ends came to 8 bases. Germline-derived CDR1 and CDR2 are SNHLY and FYNNEI. CDR3 sequence reads: CASSGGGNQPQHF. CDR3 DNA sequence: TGTGCCAGCAGCGGAGGTGGCAATCAGCCCCAGCATTTT.

This clone came up a few times. The rearrangement links TRBV6-2 or TRBV6-3 to TRBJ1-2; possible D gene TRBD1, 6 bases. This CDR3 is 13 amino acids long. V shed 0 bases and J shed 6 bases, with 8 bases lying between them. Germline V lookup: CDR1 MNHEY, CDR2 SVGEGT. CDR3 sequence reads: CASSYSSGDGYTF. CDR3 nucleotides: TGTGCCAGCAGTTACTCATCAGGGGATGGCTACACCTTC.

V and J are TRBV10-3 and TRBJ1-6, with 8 bases lining up with TRBD1. The CDR3 is 16 amino acids. After removal of 2 bases from V and 10 bases from J, the junction contained 10 bases not matched to a gene. CDR1 is ENHRY and CDR2 is SYGVKD in the germline V gene. CDR3 bases: TGTGCCATCAGTGAGGCGATCCAGGGGGCGAGGTCACCCCTCCACTTT. It encodes CAISEAIQGARSPLHF.

V usage is TRBV5-6 and J usage is TRBJ1-1; 10 nucleotides match TRBD1. Germline-derived CDR1 and CDR2 are SGHDT and YYEEEE. The junction had 5 bases not matched to a gene; V was cut back by 4 bases and J by 2 bases. This CDR3 has 15 amino acids. The CDR3 DNA reads as TGTGCCAGCAGCGTAGACAGGGGGCCCAACACTGAAGCTTTCTTT. It is translated as CASSVDRGPNTEAFF.

The V and J genes are TRBV28 and TRBJ1-5; 7 bases are a match to TRBD1. J lost 2 bases, V lost 3 bases, and 4 bases had no gene match. This CDR3 spans 15 amino acids. Germline lookup yields CDR1 MDHEN and CDR2 SYDVKM. This chain's CDR3 is CASSFSGGRNQPQHF. Written as DNA, the CDR3 is TGTGCCAGCAGTTTTTCAGGGGGTCGCAATCAGCCCCAGCATTTT.

In this sample, this clone turned up a few times. This sequence joins TRBV12-3 or TRBV12-4 and TRBJ1-5; tentatively, D is TRBD1 (6 bases). This CDR3 is built from 13 residues. V dropped 6 bases and J dropped 3 bases, with 9 bases sitting between them. The DNA for the CDR3 is TGTGCCAGCAGAGGACAGTTCAATCAGCCCCAGCATTTT. Protein product: CASRGQFNQPQHF.

The chain couples TRBV25-1 to TRBJ2-3, with TRBD2 matching 9 bases. J was trimmed by 7 bases and V by 6 bases; bases with no gene match: 11. Germline lookup yields CDR1 MGHDK and CDR2 SYGVNS. The CDR3 has 15 residues. CDR3: CASSRPGLADNTQYF. For the CDR3, the DNA is TGTGCCAGCAGCCGACCGGGACTAGCAGATAATACGCAGTATTTT.

The chain recombines TRBV19 with TRBJ1-2, with unresolved D. V lost 3 bases, J lost 4 bases, and 15 bases lay in between. Germline-derived CDR1 and CDR2 are LNHDA and SQIVND (reference sequence). The CDR3 is 15 residues long. CDR3 loop: CASSMNPEAPYGYTF. The DNA of the CDR3 is TGTGCCAGTAGTATGAACCCCGAGGCACCCTATGGCTACACCTTC.

The V gene is TRBV6-2 or TRBV6-3, the J gene TRBJ1-5, with 9 bases identical to TRBD1. Germline V CDR1 and CDR2: MNHEY, SVGEGT. The CDR3 has 15 residues. V was pared by 1 base and J by 7 bases, with 5 bases of the junction left unmatched. CDR3 amino acids: CASSYLQGAGQPQHF. DNA of the CDR3: TGTGCCAGCAGTTACTTACAGGGGGCTGGACAGCCCCAGCATTTT.

This sequence joins TRBV5-1 and TRBJ2-7, with a tentative D call TRBD1 (5 bases). Germline V lookup: CDR1 SGHRS, CDR2 YFSETQ. This CDR3 region has 14 residues. The V gene lost 4 bases and the J gene lost 5 bases, with 16 bases spanning the gap. The CDR3 bases are TGCGCCAGCAGCCTTACGAGACAGTTAGACGAGCAGTACTTC. As protein: CASSLTRQLDEQYF.

The chain carries TRBV7-2 and TRBJ1-6, with D possibly TRBD1 on 5 matching bases. Trimming shortened V by 5 bases and J by 1 base, and 9 bases separated the two germline ends. The CDR3 length is 15 residues. The germline gives CDR1 SGHTA, CDR2 FQGNSA. The DNA for the CDR3 is TGTGCCAGCAGCAGACAGTCATCCTATAATTCACCCCTCCACTTT. Protein product: CASSRQSSYNSPLHF.

This rearrangement joins TRBV6-5 to TRBJ2-1; D possibly corresponds to TRBD2 (5 bases). The CDR3 contains 15 residues. CDR1 is MNHEY, CDR2 SVGAGI, per germline. V was pared by 8 bases and J by 1 base, with 15 bases between. The CDR3 here is CASPLGAESYNEQFF. The DNA of the CDR3 is TGTGCCAGCCCGCTAGGAGCGGAGTCCTACAATGAGCAGTTCTTC.

V is TRBV12-5 and J is TRBJ2-3; a weak D match, TRBD1 (6 bases). The CDR3 length is 15 residues. Germline V gene sequence: CDR1 LGHNT, CDR2 FRNRAP. Trimming pared 9 bases from V and 0 bases from J, leaving 16 bases between. The CDR3, as DNA: TGTGCTAGGGGGGCGGGTGAGAGTAGCACAGATACGCAGTATTTT. It codes for CARGAGESSTDTQYF. The variable domain in full, completed from reference TRBV12-5 and TRBJ2-3, reads DARVTQTPRHKVTEMGQEVTMRCQPILGHNTVFWYRQTMMQGLELLAYFRNRAPLDDSGMPKDRFSAEMPDATLATLKIQPSEPRDSAVYFCARGAGESSTDTQYFGPGTRLTVL.

The chain combines TRBV9 with TRBJ2-7; tentative D call: TRBD2 (5 bases). Trimming removed 3 bases from V and 2 bases from J, with 15 bases in between. Germline assignment: CDR1 SGDLS and CDR2 YYNGEE. This CDR3 has 15 amino acids. The CDR3: CASSGGPNPTYEQYF. The CDR3 DNA reads TGTGCCAGCAGCGGAGGGCCCAACCCAACCTACGAGCAGTACTTC.

The V call is TRBV6-5, the J call TRBJ2-7, with D perhaps TRBD1 (6 bases). The CDR3 has 13 residues. In germline, CDR1 is MNHEY, CDR2 SVGAGI. V shed 2 bases and J shed 2 bases, with 7 bases lying between them. The CDR3 is CASSYGTPYEQYF. DNA for the CDR3: TGTGCCAGCAGTTACGGGACACCCTACGAGCAGTACTTC.

This chain connects TRBV7-2 to TRBJ2-4; weak D call: TRBD2 (6 bases). The CDR3 has 14 amino acids. Deletions cut 5 bases from V and 5 bases from J, with 13 bases between. CDR1 is SGHTA, CDR2 FQGNSA, per germline. The CDR3 nucleotides read TGTGCCAGCAGCGAGACGCGGGGCCAAAACATTCAGTACTTC. Residues: CASSETRGQNIQYF.